This T cell receptor beta chain was retrieved from a study of blood T cell repertoires in COVID-19. The method was immunoSEQ multiplex PCR; TCRdb's version includes in-frame clones alone and lacks a portion of them. The repertoire holds about 44,000 clones, with around four fifths as singletons. Germline CDR1 reads SGHRS; CDR2 reads YFSETQ. Trimming cost V 4 bases and J 2 bases, with 13 bases left between them. CDR3 length: 14 amino acids. Sequencing used peripheral blood. This chain connects TRBV5-1 to TRBJ2-7; the D gene is possibly TRBD1 (6 bases). The TCR originated in a human donor in a cohort sampled during active COVID-19. The CDR3: CASSLTGTTYEQYF. CDR3 nucleotide sequence: TGCGCCAGCAGCCTAACCGGGACAACCTACGAGCAGTACTTC.